Listed below are T cell receptor beta chains from one sample, sequenced in a study of human T cells and chemical hapten exposure. TCRdb used MiXCR to reprocess the RACE reads, holding one entry per CDR3 protein. The sample has tens of thousands of distinct CDR3 sequences, around 10% seen once. The sequencing used whole blood, collected in connection with sensitization to the hapten diphenylcyclopropenone (DPC). The source is a man aged 35-49 years with alopecia areata. Some clones in this sample may be carry-over from other donors' samples. CDR3s include the opening cysteine and the closing phenylalanine or tryptophan. The D gene is left open where the match is weak. A row's size may be missing; if present it is once, few, many or a size class.

- TRBJ1-4 TRBD1 TRBV9 TGTGCCAGCAGCGTAGAAGGGACAGGGATTGAAAAACTGTTTTTT CASSVEGTGIEKLFF
many TRBJ1-2 - TRBV11-2 TGTGCCAGCAACCCGACAGCTAACTATGGCTACACCTTC CASNPTANYGYTF
many TRBJ2-5 - TRBV6-2/TRBV6-3 TGTGCCAGCAGAACTTCGACCCAAGAGACCCAGTACTTC CASRTSTQETQYF
- TRBJ2-4 - TRBV21-1 TGTGCCAGCAGCAATGGGGCCGGACCGAACCTAGCCAAAAACATTCAGTACTTC CASSNGAGPNLAKNIQYF
many TRBJ2-7 - TRBV6-1 TGTGCCACCAGCGTCGCGGGAACCTACGAGCAGTACTTC CATSVAGTYEQYF
- TRBJ2-3 - TRBV7-2 TGTGCCAGCAGCTTTTACGACACAGATACGCAGTATTTT CASSFYDTDTQYF
many TRBJ1-1 - TRBV30 TGTGCCTGGAGTTGGACGGGGAGGACTGAAGCTTTCTTT CAWSWTGRTEAFF
many TRBJ2-4 TRBD2 TRBV7-2 TGTGCCAGCAGCCCAGCGGGGGGCGGAGCCAAAAACATTCAGTACTTC CASSPAGGGAKNIQYF
few TRBJ2-3 - TRBV3-1 TGTGCCAGCAGCCAGGGCGGGTTAAGCACAGATACGCAGTATTTT CASSQGGLSTDTQYF
once TRBJ1-1 - TRBV2 TGTGCCAGCAGTCCGGAAGGGACTGAAGCTTTCTTT CASSPEGTEAFF
- TRBJ1-5 - TRBV29-1 TGCAGCGCGGGGGTCGGGGCAGATCAGCCCCAGCATTTT CSAGVGADQPQHF
few TRBJ1-5 - TRBV10-3 TGTGCCATCAGTGCGGGGCAGAGCAATCAGCCCCAGCATTTT CAISAGQSNQPQHF
many TRBJ2-5 - TRBV2 TGTGCCAGCAGTGATGGGAGCGACAACCAAGAGACCCAGTACTTC CASSDGSDNQETQYF
few TRBJ1-5 - TRBV3-1 TGTGCCAGCAGCCTCTCCCGGGACCCGAGCAATCAGCCCCAGCATTTT CASSLSRDPSNQPQHF
many TRBJ1-5 - TRBV3-1 TGTGCCAGCAGCCTGGGGGATCAGCCCCAGCATTTT CASSLGDQPQHF
many TRBJ1-5 - TRBV20-1 TGCAGTGCTGATATAAGCAATCAGCCCCAGCATTTT CSADISNQPQHF
many TRBJ2-6 TRBD1 TRBV4-2 TGTGCCAGCAGCCAGCGGACAGGGGCTGCTGGGGCCAACGTCCTGACTTTC CASSQRTGAAGANVLTF
few TRBJ2-1 TRBD2 TRBV7-6 TGTGCCAGCAGCTTAGCGGCGGGAGGGCCTTTTGAGCAGTTCTTC CASSLAAGGPFEQFF
- TRBJ2-2 - TRBV19 TGTGCCAGTGAATCAAGTGGGGGCTACTCCGGGGAGCTGTTTTTT CASESSGGYSGELFF
few TRBJ2-1 - TRBV2 TGTGCCAGCAGAAAACCAGAGGCTGAGCAGTTCTTC CASRKPEAEQFF
few TRBJ2-5 - TRBV7-3 TGTGCCAGCAGCTTACTTCCTCAAGCGGTTCAAGAGACCCAGTACTTC CASSLLPQAVQETQYF
- TRBJ2-3 - TRBV5-1 TGCGCCAGCAGCTTGGAAATTAGGCGGGATACGCAGTATTTT CASSLEIRRDTQYF
many TRBJ2-7 - TRBV11-1 TGTGCCAGCAGCTCGGACCTTCCAAGGGCCTACGAGCAGTACTTC CASSSDLPRAYEQYF
few TRBJ2-3 TRBD1 TRBV7-2 TGTGCCAGCAGCCTACGGACAGGGATGGTTACAGATACGCAGTATTTT CASSLRTGMVTDTQYF
- TRBJ1-1 - TRBV4-1 TGCGCCAGCAGCCAATACACTGAAGCTTTCTTT CASSQYTEAFF
- TRBJ2-2 - TRBV11-2 TGTGCCAGCAGCCTTCTCCCAGGTGTATTGGGGACCCCAAACACCGGGGAGCTGTTTTTT CASSLLPGVLGTPNTGELFF
- TRBJ2-1 - TRBV6-2/TRBV6-3 TGTGCCAGCAGTCCCCTAGGGGAGCAGTTCTTC CASSPLGEQFF
- TRBJ2-1 TRBD2 TRBV20-1 TGCAGTGCTAGAGATGCCGCGGGAGTGAGTTATAAGCAGTTCTTC CSARDAAGVSYKQFF
few TRBJ2-5 TRBD1 TRBV9 TGTGCCAGCAGCGTAGATTCAGGACAGGGGAGAGAGACCCAGTACTTC CASSVDSGQGRETQYF
- TRBJ2-3 - TRBV29-1 TGCAGCGTTGTGGTTGCGGGTGTCACAGATACGCAGTATTTT CSVVVAGVTDTQYF
few TRBJ2-1 TRBD2 TRBV7-2 TGTGCCAGCAGACCCACCGGGACTAGATCGAGTAATGAGCAGTTCTTC CASRPTGTRSSNEQFF
- TRBJ2-1 TRBD2 TRBV18 TGTGCCAGCTCGTTCAAAGGTGGGACTAGTTTGAATGAGCAGTTCTTC CASSFKGGTSLNEQFF